Following are 32 T cell receptor beta chains from one sample sequenced in a study of blood T cells in healthy people across ages. The authors ran a second PCR of roughly 6 to 11 cycles using a sample-barcoded 5' primer and a J-beta primer mix. Via MiXCR, TCRdb re-called the 5' RACE reads, giving one row per CDR3 protein. The sample includes more than 700,000 distinct CDR3 sequences, more than 35% seen only once; the top ten take 15% to 20%. The sequenced sample was blood. These receptors were collected from an elderly man in good health.

This clonotype was counted once. A read error may be the cause here, since a much bigger clone is one base away. The chain combines TRBV6-5 with TRBJ2-5; 7 positions match TRBD2. CDR3 length: 16 amino acids. Germline CDR1 MNHEY, CDR2 SVGAGI. J lost 11 bases, V lost 8 bases, and 23 bases had no gene match. CDR3 protein: CASVLTAGAGYNEQYF. The CDR3 DNA reads TGTGCCAGCGTATTAACTGCGGGAGCTGGCTACAATGAGCAGTACTTC.

The CDR3 loop reads CASSTWGQGFNEQFF. Here the CDR3 DNA reads TGTGCCAGCAGCACCTGGGGACAGGGGTTCAATGAGCAGTTCTTC. The genes are TRBV21-1 and TRBJ2-1; the D segment call TRBD1 is taken from the table without a DNA check. TRBV21-1 counts as a pseudogene. The CDR3 contains 15 residues.

This rearrangement joins TRBV5-1 to TRBJ2-3; 9 bases line up with TRBD2. The V gene's germline CDR1 is SGHRS and CDR2 YFSETQ. The CDR3 is made up of 16 amino acids. The J segment lost 4 bases and the V segment lost 0 bases, leaving 6 bases of the junction unmatched. This chain's CDR3 is CASSLDRGRAPDTQYF. The CDR3 nucleotides read TGCGCCAGCAGCTTGGACCGCGGGAGGGCCCCAGATACGCAGTATTTT.

Many counts were recorded for this clonotype. At one of its ends the junction is not consistent with the germline gene, which may arise from a read error. The chain links TRBV7-9 to TRBJ2-7; the D gene could be TRBD1 or TRBD2 (5 bases each). From germline, CDR1 is SEHNR and CDR2 FQNEAQ (reference sequence). This CDR3 comprises 14 residues. The DNA of the CDR3 is TGTGCCAGCAGTTTAGAGGGCAGGGTCTACGAGCAGTACTTC. Translating gives CASSLEGRVYEQYF.

V usage is TRBV7-9 and J usage is TRBJ2-3; D is possibly TRBD2 (6 bases). CDR3 length equals 15 residues. V was trimmed by 1 base and J by 2 bases, leaving 10 bases between them. CDR1 and CDR2 (germline): SEHNR, FQNEAQ (reference sequence). CDR3: CASSLGRRATDTQYF. The CDR3 DNA reads as TGTGCCAGCAGCTTAGGGAGGAGGGCCACAGATACGCAGTATTTT. The complete variable domain, with remaining parts taken from reference TRBV7-9 and TRBJ2-3, reads DTGVSQNPRHKITKRGQNVTFRCDPISEHNRLYWYRQTLGQGPEFLTYFQNEAQLEKSRLLSDRFSAERPKGSFSTLEIQRTEQGDSAMYLCASSLGRRATDTQYFGPGTRLTVL.

V is TRBV6-5 and J is TRBJ1-2, with 9 bases aligning to TRBD1. This CDR3 has 14 residues. V lost 6 bases, J lost 6 bases, and 8 bases stayed unmatched. CDR1 and CDR2 (germline): MNHEY, SVGAGI. CDR3 in DNA: TGTGCCAGCAGACGACTACAGGGGGCGGATGGCTACACCTTC. Translating it yields CASRRLQGADGYTF.

This clonotype appeared a single time. One end of the junction does not line up with germline, which may come from a read error. The chain links TRBV4-1 to TRBJ2-3, with 10 bases lining up with TRBD1. Germline assignment: CDR1 MGHRA and CDR2 YSYEKL. This CDR3 comprises 17 residues. The CDR3 DNA reads as TGCGCCAGCAACCAAGGCCAGGGACAGGGGAACACAGATACGCAGTATTTT. Translating gives CASNQGQGQGNTDTQYF.

J is TRBJ2-5 and V is TRBV4-2; 10 bases line up with TRBD2. The trim removed 4 bases at V and 11 bases at J, leaving 10 bases unmatched. This CDR3 region has 14 residues. In germline, CDR1 is LGHNA, CDR2 YNFKEQ. CDR3 nucleotides: TGTGCCAGCAGCCTACTTAGCGGGAGGAATGAGCAGTACTTC. As protein: CASSLLSGRNEQYF.

The DNA for the CDR3 is TGCAGCGCAAATTTCCGGGACAGGGAGAACGAGCAGTTCTTC. As protein: CSANFRDRENEQFF. The V and J genes are TRBV29-1 and TRBJ2-1; 9 positions agree with TRBD1. CDR3 length equals 14 residues. The V gene end was trimmed by 7 bases and the J gene end by 10 bases; junction bases not matched to a gene: 14. Germline-derived CDR1 and CDR2 are SQVTM and ANQGSEA.

This chain links TRBV7-3 with TRBJ2-3; tentative D call: TRBD2 (5 bases). V lost 5 bases to trimming and J lost 5 bases, with 17 bases between them. CDR1 is SGHTA, CDR2 FQGTGA, per germline. The CDR3 spans 15 residues. CDR3 in DNA: TGTGCCAGCAGCCCGGCCGGGATCGAGGGAGATACGCAGTATTTT. Encoded protein: CASSPAGIEGDTQYF.

The chain couples TRBV29-1 to TRBJ2-2; the D gene is possibly TRBD2 (6 bases). CDR1 is SQVTM, CDR2 ANQGSEA, per germline. V shed 6 bases and J shed 3 bases, with 14 bases lying between them. This CDR3 comprises 14 residues. CDR3 sequence (DNA): TGCAGCGTAAGACTAGTTATTGACACCGGGGAGCTGTTTTTT. Its protein is CSVRLVIDTGELFF.

The chain couples TRBV29-1 to TRBJ2-1, with a weak D call TRBD2 (5 bases). Trimming pared 8 bases from V and 9 bases from J, leaving 23 bases between. The CDR3 is made up of 14 amino acids. Germline V gene sequence: CDR1 SQVTM, CDR2 ANQGSEA. As DNA, the CDR3 is TGCAGCCCGGGAAGGAGCGCGGCGGAATGTGAGCAGTTCTTC. It codes for CSPGRSAAECEQFF.

V usage is TRBV29-1 and J usage is TRBJ1-2; D may be TRBD1 (5 bases). Trimming cost V 5 bases and J 3 bases, with 25 bases left between them. This CDR3 has 17 residues. Germline values: CDR1 SQVTM, CDR2 ANQGSEA. CDR3 in amino acids: CSVSGQEINPGDYGYTF. The CDR3 DNA sequence: TGCAGCGTTTCAGGGCAGGAGATTAACCCTGGAGACTATGGCTACACCTTC.

This sequence joins TRBV30 and TRBJ1-2; TRBD1 aligns across 8 bases. V trimming: 3 bases; J trimming: 4 bases; junction bases outside the gene matches: 4. The CDR3 extends over 13 amino acids. Germline V gene data show CDR1 as GTSNPN and CDR2 as SVGIG (reference sequence). The DNA of the CDR3 is TGTGCCTGGAGCACAGGGGGAGGCTATGGCTACACCTTC. It yields the protein CAWSTGGGYGYTF.

The chain carries TRBV6-2 or TRBV6-3 and TRBJ2-3; no clear D. Trimming shortened V by 2 bases and J by 2 bases, and 2 bases separated the two germline ends. This CDR3 is built from 12 residues. Germline assignment: CDR1 MNHEY and CDR2 SVGEGT. The DNA for the CDR3 is TGTGCCAGCAGTTACCACACAGATACGCAGTATTTT. Translating it yields CASSYHTDTQYF.

This clonotype was counted a few times. The chain carries TRBV20-1 and TRBJ2-3; a possible D gene is TRBD2 (5 bases). From germline, CDR1 is DFQATT and CDR2 SNEGSKA (reference sequence). Deletions cut 7 bases from V and 2 bases from J, with 16 bases between. This CDR3 region has 14 residues. Here the CDR3 reads CSVGVGTNTDTQYF. CDR3 coding DNA: TGCAGTGTCGGGGTTGGTACTAACACAGATACGCAGTATTTT.

The V gene is TRBV6-1, the J gene TRBJ2-7; D may be TRBD1 (6 bases). In germline, CDR1 is MNHNS, CDR2 SASEGT. This CDR3 spans 15 amino acids. Between the trimmed V and J ends, which lost 5 bases and 2 bases, there was a span of 16 bases. For the CDR3, the DNA is TGTGCCAGCAGTTATACAGGGTCCGCTACCTACGAGCAGTACTTC. Protein product: CASSYTGSATYEQYF.

This clonotype was seen a few times. The chain employs TRBV28 and TRBJ2-7, with 7 bases lining up with TRBD1. From germline, CDR1 is MDHEN and CDR2 SYDVKM. Trimming at V came to 6 bases and at J to 1 base, leaving 6 bases not matched to a gene. The CDR3 has 14 amino acids. The CDR3, as DNA: TGTGCCAGCAGACAGACAGGGTATTCCTACGAGCAGTACTTC. Its translation is CASRQTGYSYEQYF. Complete variable domain (other parts from reference TRBV28 and TRBJ2-7): DVKVTQSSRYLVKRTGEKVFLECVQDMDHENMFWYRQDPGLGLRLIYFSYDVKMKEKGDIPEGYSVSREKKERFSLILESASTNQTSMYLCASRQTGYSYEQYFGPGTRLTVT.

In this sample, this clonotype turned up a few times. The chain links TRBV10-3 to TRBJ2-7; D remains ambiguous. The assigned J gene may be wrong: the sequence end matches TRBJ2-5 better. The CDR3 totals 13 residues. Germline CDR1 is ENHRY and CDR2 is SYGVKD. The CDR3 region is CASERVLGETQYF. The CDR3 DNA is TGTGCCTCTGAACGGGTACTTGGAGAGACCCAGTACTTC.

The chain joins TRBV27 to TRBJ1-5; 8 bases are shared with TRBD1. The germline CDR1 and CDR2 sequences are MNHEY and SMNVEV (reference sequence). V lost 6 bases, J lost 4 bases, and 5 bases stayed unmatched. The CDR3 runs to 14 residues. As DNA, the CDR3 is TGTGCCAGCAGGAAACAGGGGGGGAATCAGCCCCAGCATTTT. Protein: CASRKQGGNQPQHF.

The chain's CDR3 is CASGIQTGQTGANVLTF. In nucleotides, the CDR3 is TGTGCCAGCGGAATTCAGACAGGCCAAACTGGGGCCAACGTCCTGACTTTC. This sequence joins TRBV12-3 or TRBV12-4 and TRBJ2-6; a possible D gene is TRBD1 (6 bases). Deletions cut 8 bases from V and 2 bases from J, with 19 bases between. The CDR3 sequence is 17 residues long.

This clonotype was seen more than once but under ten times. The V call is TRBV7-3, the J call TRBJ1-4; possible D gene TRBD1, 5 bases. Germline assignment: CDR1 SGHTA and CDR2 FQGTGA. This CDR3 comprises 14 residues. Trimming shortened V by 10 bases and J by 10 bases, and 22 bases separated the two germline ends. This CDR3 reads CATSRGTPQGKLFF. CDR3 DNA: TGTGCCACGTCGAGGGGTACTCCCCAAGGAAAACTGTTTTTT.

The J gene is TRBJ2-3, the V gene TRBV7-3; TRBD2 matches 11 bases. CDR3 length: 15 residues. Per the germline V gene, CDR1 is SGHTA and CDR2 is FQGTGA. V was clipped by 1 base and J by 5 bases; unmatched bases: 2. CDR3 bases: TGTGCCAGCAGCTTAAGACTAGCGGGAAGAGATACGCAGTATTTT. Its protein product is CASSLRLAGRDTQYF.

This clonotype was seen many times. The rearrangement links TRBV7-2 to TRBJ2-7, with 10 bases fitting TRBD2. V lost 5 bases to trimming and J lost 1 base; unmatched junction nucleotides: 8. From germline, CDR1 is SGHTA and CDR2 FQGNSA. This CDR3 region has 16 residues. CDR3 residues: CASSHSPGLASYEQYF. For the CDR3, the DNA is TGTGCCAGCAGCCATTCTCCGGGACTAGCGTCCTACGAGCAGTACTTC.

The chain carries TRBV7-3 and TRBJ2-1; weak D call: TRBD2 (6 bases). V was pared by 5 bases and J by 6 bases, with 17 bases between. The germline CDR1 and CDR2 sequences are SGHTA and FQGTGA. The CDR3 spans 15 residues. CDR3 DNA: TGTGCCAGCAGCCCCCGTAGCGGAGAATTCAATGAGCAGTTCTTC. Protein: CASSPRSGEFNEQFF. Full variable domain (outside the CDR3, taken from reference TRBV7-3 and TRBJ2-1): GAGVSQTPSNKVTEKGKYVELRCDPISGHTALYWYRQSLGQGPEFLIYFQGTGAADDSGLPNDRFFAVRPEGSVSTLKIQRTERGDSAVYLCASSPRSGEFNEQFFGPGTRLTVL.

This clonotype was observed a few times. In DNA, the CDR3 is TGTGCCTCGGGGCGGGCTGGGTACAATGAGCAGTTCTTC. This gives the protein CASGRAGYNEQFF. The J gene is TRBJ2-1, the V gene TRBV10-3; D may correspond to TRBD1 or TRBD2 (5 bases each). Trimming stripped 11 bases from V and 4 bases from J, with 15 bases between. Per the germline V gene, CDR1 is ENHRY and CDR2 is SYGVKD. The CDR3 consists of 13 residues.

This chain uses TRBV5-6 with TRBJ1-5; the match to TRBD1 covers 7 bases. The CDR3 is 17 amino acids. In germline, CDR1 is SGHDT, CDR2 YYEEEE. Trimming took 3 bases from V and 4 from J; bases not matched to a gene: 13. CDR3 residues: CASSSISTGQINQPQHF. The DNA for the CDR3 is TGTGCCAGCAGCTCTATTTCCACGGGACAGATAAATCAGCCCCAGCATTTT.

This clonotype was detected many times. CDR3 sequence: CASGRQGGYEQYF. The CDR3 coding sequence is TGTGCCAGCGGAAGACAGGGTGGGTACGAGCAGTACTTC. The V call is TRBV12-3 or TRBV12-4, the J call TRBJ2-7, with 7 bases that match TRBD1. The CDR3 spans 13 residues. The ends lost 8 bases at V and 4 bases at J; junction bases unmatched: 8.

This chain links TRBV10-3 with TRBJ2-5, with 8 bases aligning to TRBD2. The J segment lost 2 bases and the V segment lost 4 bases, leaving 6 bases of the junction unmatched. In germline, CDR1 is ENHRY, CDR2 SYGVKD. The CDR3 has 15 residues. Written as DNA, the CDR3 is TGTGCCATCAGTGCCGGTAGCGGGACGCAAGAGACCCAGTACTTC. Its translation is CAISAGSGTQETQYF.

This clonotype has a handful of counts. This chain uses TRBV4-3 with TRBJ2-1; 7 nucleotides line up with TRBD2. Per the germline V gene, CDR1 is LGHNA and CDR2 is YSLEER. The CDR3 runs to 16 residues. V lost 4 bases, J lost 9 bases, and 15 bases stayed unmatched. CDR3 DNA: TGCGCCAGCAGCCCGACAGTCTCGGGGGGACGCGGTGAGCAGTTCTTC. Its translation is CASSPTVSGGRGEQFF.

The chain is built from TRBV20-1 and TRBJ2-7, with 7 bases fitting TRBD2. The germline CDR1 and CDR2 sequences are DFQATT and SNEGSKA (reference sequence). The CDR3 extends over 14 amino acids. V shed 5 bases, J shed 5 bases, and the junction held 12 bases outside the gene matches. The CDR3 region has the DNA TGCAGTGCTCCAGCCTCCGGCGGGAGAAACGAGCAGTACTTC. The encoded protein is CSAPASGGRNEQYF.

The rearrangement links TRBV7-9 to TRBJ2-3; tentatively, D is TRBD1 (5 bases). Germline V gene data show CDR1 as SEHNR and CDR2 as FQNEAQ (reference sequence). The CDR3 is 14 amino acids. V lost 5 bases and J 2 bases, leaving 11 bases between the germline ends. The DNA of the CDR3 is TGTGCCAGCAGCCCGACAGCGTCCACAGATACGCAGTATTTT. Translating it yields CASSPTASTDTQYF.